The 19 T cell receptor beta chains below were found in one sample sequenced in a study of STAT5B mutations in CD4+ large granular lymphocyte leukemia. Assay: immunoSEQ multiplex PCR; the TCRdb copy retains only in-frame clones and omits some. The repertoire has around 33,000 clones, approximately 79% of them found once; the top ten carry about 2%. The sample consisted of CD4+ T cells from blood buffy coats. Receptors were obtained from a human donor in good health.

V is TRBV19 and J is TRBJ1-3; D gene unclear. V dropped 4 bases and J dropped 4 bases, with 11 bases sitting between them. Per germline, CDR1 LNHDA and CDR2 SQIVND (reference sequence). The CDR3 is made up of 14 amino acids. This chain's CDR3 is CASSKAGLGNTIYF. CDR3 in DNA: TGTGCCAGTAGTAAGGCCGGGTTAGGAAACACCATATATTTT.

The chain couples TRBV5-6 to TRBJ1-3; 7 bases map to TRBD1. The germline V gene encodes CDR1 SGHDT and CDR2 YYEEEE. The ends lost 3 bases at V and 0 bases at J; junction bases unmatched: 3. There are 15 residues in the CDR3. The CDR3 DNA is TGTGCCAGCAGCTGGGCAGGGGGCTCTGGAAACACCATATATTTT. As protein: CASSWAGGSGNTIYF.

The chain carries TRBV30 and TRBJ1-4, with TRBD1 identical over 8 bases. The trim removed 3 bases at V and 7 bases at J, leaving 4 bases unmatched. There are 13 residues in the CDR3. Germline V lookup: CDR1 GTSNPN, CDR2 SVGIG (reference sequence). The DNA for the CDR3 is TGTGCCTGGAGGGACAGGGTGCGTGAAAAACTGTTTTTT. Encoded protein: CAWRDRVREKLFF.

The chain carries TRBV9 and TRBJ1-2; 11 bases map to TRBD1. From germline, CDR1 is SGDLS and CDR2 YYNGEE. J was trimmed by 8 bases and V by 0 bases; bases with no gene match: 3. The CDR3 is made up of 14 amino acids. The CDR3 protein is CASSVEDRGQGYTF. The CDR3 coding sequence is TGTGCCAGCAGCGTAGAGGACAGGGGGCAGGGCTACACCTTC.

The gene calls are TRBV5-1 and TRBJ2-1; unclear D gene. CDR3 length: 13 residues. The germline CDR1 and CDR2 sequences are SGHRS and YFSETQ. V lost 0 bases, J lost 4 bases, and 5 bases lay in between. The CDR3 nucleotides read TGCGCCAGCAGCTTGGATAGTTACAATGAGCAGTTCTTC. This gives the protein CASSLDSYNEQFF.

V is TRBV10-3 and J is TRBJ1-1, with 8 bases aligning to TRBD1. The CDR3 is 15 amino acids. Germline CDR1 and CDR2: ENHRY and SYGVKD. Trimming took 2 bases from V and 4 from J; bases not matched to a gene: 6. The CDR3 protein is CAISEGAGGFTEAFF. The CDR3, as DNA: TGTGCCATCAGTGAGGGGGCAGGGGGCTTCACTGAAGCTTTCTTT.

The DNA of the CDR3 is TGTGCCAGCAGCCATGCGGGACTAGCGGGCTACAATGAGCAGTTCTTC. Translated, it gives CASSHAGLAGYNEQFF. The chain employs TRBV4-2 and TRBJ2-1, with TRBD2 identical over 12 bases. With 3 bases clipped from V and 3 bases from J, the junction kept 3 bases outside the gene matches. The germline CDR1 and CDR2 sequences are LGHNA and YNFKEQ. This CDR3 region has 16 residues.

This clone has a single count. This chain uses TRBV28 with TRBJ1-2; tentatively, D is TRBD1 (6 bases). Germline V CDR1 and CDR2: MDHEN, SYDVKM. The CDR3 loop spans 16 amino acids. The V gene lost 6 bases and the J gene lost 0 bases, with 17 bases spanning the gap. The CDR3 region is CASSTLTGLSNYGYTF. As DNA, the CDR3 is TGTGCCAGCAGCACGCTGACAGGCTTATCTAACTATGGCTACACCTTC.

This clone was detected only a few times. The J gene is TRBJ2-2, the V gene TRBV7-6; maybe TRBD2 (5 bases). From germline, CDR1 is SGHVS and CDR2 FNYEAQ. The V end was cut by 4 bases, the J end by 6 bases, with 6 bases between. This CDR3 has 12 amino acids. The CDR3 region is CASSSGSGELFF. The CDR3 bases are TGTGCCAGCAGCTCGGGATCCGGGGAGCTGTTTTTT.

J is TRBJ1-6 and V is TRBV14; the match to TRBD1 covers 8 bases. V shed 4 bases and J 8 bases; nucleotides not matched to a gene: 7. The CDR3 length is 15 residues. Per the germline V gene, CDR1 is SGHDN and CDR2 is FVKESK. The CDR3 is CASSLRQGRDSPLHF. The CDR3 nucleotides are TGTGCCAGCAGCCTTCGACAGGGGAGGGATTCACCCCTCCACTTT. The full variable domain, in which reference TRBV14 and TRBJ1-6 provide the parts outside the CDR3, is EAGVTQFPSHSVIEKGQTVTLRCDPISGHDNLYWYRRVMGKEIKFLLHFVKESKQDESGMPNNRFLAERTGGTYSTLKVQPAELEDSGVYFCASSLRQGRDSPLHFGNGTRLTVT.

The chain is built from TRBV10-2 and TRBJ2-5; perhaps TRBD1 as D (5 bases). Germline CDR1 is WSHSY and CDR2 is SAAADI. V lost 5 bases to trimming and J lost 0 bases, with 16 bases between them. This CDR3 contains 16 residues. In DNA form, the CDR3 reads TGCGCCAGCAGTTCCGACAGAGTCTTGTACCAAGAGACCCAGTACTTC. Its translation is CASSSDRVLYQETQYF.

CDR3 loop: CASSVALAESSYGYTF. In DNA form, the CDR3 reads TGTGCCAGCAGCGTAGCTCTTGCGGAGTCTTCATATGGCTACACCTTC. The V call is TRBV9, the J call TRBJ1-2, with D uncertain. Trimming cost V 0 bases and J 5 bases, with 17 bases left between them. Per germline, CDR1 SGDLS and CDR2 YYNGEE. This CDR3 spans 16 amino acids.

CDR3 in DNA: TGTGCCGAGCCGGGACTAGCGGGGGGGTGTCCCTACAATGAGCAGTTCTTC. Translating it yields CAEPGLAGGCPYNEQFF. The chain combines TRBV28 with TRBJ2-1, with 16 bases that match TRBD2. V lost 11 bases to trimming and J lost 2 bases; unmatched junction nucleotides: 9. The CDR3 runs to 17 residues. Germline-derived CDR1 and CDR2 are MDHEN and SYDVKM.

The rearrangement uses TRBV29-1 and TRBJ1-3, with D unresolved. The ends were cut back, 4 bases at V and 1 base at J, with 14 bases in the middle. This CDR3 has 15 amino acids. CDR1 SQVTM and CDR2 ANQGSEA come from the germline V gene. CDR3 in DNA: TGCAGCGTTGCCGTCCCGAGAGGGTCTGGAAACACCATATATTTT. Its protein is CSVAVPRGSGNTIYF.

J is TRBJ1-1 and V is TRBV6-5; weak D call: TRBD1 (6 bases). V dropped 5 bases and J dropped 9 bases, with 16 bases sitting between them. Germline loops: CDR1 MNHEY, CDR2 SVGAGI. The CDR3 loop spans 13 amino acids. Here the CDR3 reads CASSPTLQGKAFF. CDR3 nucleotide sequence: TGTGCCAGCAGTCCCACCCTACAGGGTAAAGCTTTCTTT.

The rearrangement joins TRBV10-1 to TRBJ2-7; D is undetermined. This CDR3 is built from 17 residues. V lost 0 bases and J lost 0, with 15 bases in between. Germline CDR1 reads WNHNN; CDR2 reads SYGVQD (reference sequence). The CDR3 nucleotides are TGCGCCAGCAGTGAGTCTCCCCCGGAAAAACCCTCCTACGAGCAGTACTTC. Translation: CASSESPPEKPSYEQYF.

In its sample, this clone was seen a few times. The gene calls are TRBV2 and TRBJ1-4; possible D gene TRBD1, 5 bases. Germline V gene data show CDR1 as SNHLY and CDR2 as FYNNEI. CDR3 length: 14 residues. Trimming shortened V by 6 bases and J by 6 bases, and 14 bases separated the two germline ends. The CDR3 DNA reads as TGTGCCAGCAGATCGGGGAGGGGATATGAAAAACTGTTTTTT. As protein: CASRSGRGYEKLFF. The full variable domain, its missing parts supplied by reference TRBV2 and TRBJ1-4, is EPEVTQTPSHQVTQMGQEVILRCVPISNHLYFYWYRQILGQKVEFLVSFYNNEISEKSEIFDDQFSVERPDGSNFTLKIRSTKLEDSAMYFCASRSGRGYEKLFFGSGTQLSVL.

V is TRBV29-1 and J is TRBJ1-2; no firm D call. This CDR3 is 13 amino acids long. CDR1 SQVTM and CDR2 ANQGSEA come from the germline V gene. V lost 4 bases and J 1 base, leaving 10 bases between the germline ends. CDR3 region: CSVARGINYGYTF. The DNA of the CDR3 is TGCAGCGTTGCCCGTGGGATTAACTATGGCTACACCTTC.

The rearrangement joins TRBV4-1 to TRBJ1-1; D possibly corresponds to TRBD1 (6 bases). The CDR3 spans 17 residues. Germline V lookup: CDR1 MGHRA, CDR2 YSYEKL. V lost 0 bases, J lost 0 bases, and 14 bases lay in between. The CDR3 coding sequence is TGCGCCAGCAGCCAAGAAGGGGGGGGGAGAGTGAACACTGAAGCTTTCTTT. Translation: CASSQEGGGRVNTEAFF.